The 14 T cell receptor beta chains below were found in one sample sequenced in a study of T cells expressing NK-cell markers. TCRdb reprocessed the 5' RACE reads, with one entry per CDR3 protein and no DNA. In total, the table holds about 460,000 distinct CDR3 sequences. Material for sequencing was blood T cells: a sorted CD56 or NKG2C T cell subset, CD4+ or CD8+ T cells, or bulk PBMC T cells (not recorded which). The receptors come from a woman aged 50 to 65 in good health.

The chain joins TRBV24-1 to TRBJ2-5; the D call from TCRdb, TRBD1, cannot be confirmed without DNA. Germline V lookup: CDR1 KGHDR, CDR2 SFDVKD. The CDR3 has 13 amino acids. The CDR3: CATRETGLETQYF.

The chain recombines TRBV12-3 or TRBV12-4 with TRBJ2-7; TCRdb indicates TRBD1, and absent DNA this call remains unverified. This CDR3 has 15 amino acids. CDR3 loop: CASSLVVGTAYEQYF.

The rearrangement uses TRBV19 and TRBJ1-1; TCRdb's D gene call, TRBD1, goes unchecked for lack of DNA. The CDR3 extends over 15 amino acids. Germline CDR1 is LNHDA and CDR2 is SQIVND (reference sequence). The CDR3 protein is CASSPQGQASFEAFF.

The rearrangement joins TRBV7-9 to TRBJ1-5; TCRdb proposes TRBD1, but this gene call is untestable without DNA. Germline loops: CDR1 SEHNR, CDR2 FQNEAQ (reference sequence). The CDR3 sequence is 14 residues long. CDR3 region: CASSPDGTPQPQHF.

This chain joins TRBV10-1 and TRBJ2-2; checking the TCRdb D call of TRBD1 is not possible without DNA. Germline V gene sequence: CDR1 WNHNN, CDR2 SYGVQD (reference sequence). This CDR3 has 15 residues. Here the CDR3 reads CASSLDSVGTGELFF.

The chain uses TRBV4-1 and TRBJ2-2; TCRdb's D call of TRBD1 is untestable without DNA. Germline V lookup: CDR1 MGHRA, CDR2 YSYEKL. CDR3 length: 15 residues. The CDR3 reads CASSPPGQGLGELFF.

The chain employs TRBV30 and TRBJ2-4; TCRdb calls TRBD2, which cannot be checked without DNA. There are 17 residues in the CDR3. CDR1 GTSNPN and CDR2 SVGIG come from the germline V gene (reference sequence). CDR3 sequence: CAWRLGLINDHPHIQYF.

The rearrangement links TRBV12-3 or TRBV12-4 to TRBJ1-3; TCRdb gives TRBD1 as the D gene, but with no DNA this cannot be confirmed. The CDR3 loop spans 14 amino acids. The chain's CDR3 is CASILGAPGNTIYF.

This chain connects TRBV12-3 or TRBV12-4 to TRBJ2-2; TCRdb lists TRBD1, though no DNA is available to test this call. The CDR3 sequence is 16 residues long. CDR3 loop: CASRSGTPSLPGELFF.

This chain uses TRBV29-1 with TRBJ2-4; there is no DNA to check the TCRdb D call of TRBD2. Germline V gene lookup returns CDR1 SQVTM and CDR2 ANQGSEA. The CDR3 length is 13 residues. The CDR3 sequence: CSVILYGTNIQYF.

V usage is TRBV2 and J usage is TRBJ2-5. This CDR3 has 11 amino acids. Germline-derived CDR1 and CDR2 are SNHLY and FYNNEI. Here the CDR3 reads CASSELGTQYF.

This chain joins TRBV28 and TRBJ2-3. From germline, CDR1 is MDHEN and CDR2 SYDVKM. CDR3 size: 12 residues. CDR3 residues: CASSLVGKSQYF. Full variable domain (missing parts from reference TRBV28 and TRBJ2-3): DVKVTQSSRYLVKRTGEKVFLECVQDMDHENMFWYRQDPGLGLRLIYFSYDVKMKEKGDIPEGYSVSREKKERFSLILESASTNQTSMYLCASSLVGKSQYFGPGTRLTVL.

This chain joins TRBV11-3 and TRBJ2-2; lacking DNA, the TRBD2 call made by TCRdb goes unchecked. Germline-derived CDR1 and CDR2 are SGHNT and YENEEA. The CDR3 consists of 15 residues. CDR3 loop: CASSSGAVHTGELFF.

The chain links TRBV7-2 to TRBJ2-7; TCRdb's D gene call, TRBD2, goes unchecked for lack of DNA. This CDR3 spans 15 amino acids. Germline V gene data show CDR1 as SGHTA and CDR2 as FQGNSA. CDR3 amino acids: CASSRRKGLAHEQYF.